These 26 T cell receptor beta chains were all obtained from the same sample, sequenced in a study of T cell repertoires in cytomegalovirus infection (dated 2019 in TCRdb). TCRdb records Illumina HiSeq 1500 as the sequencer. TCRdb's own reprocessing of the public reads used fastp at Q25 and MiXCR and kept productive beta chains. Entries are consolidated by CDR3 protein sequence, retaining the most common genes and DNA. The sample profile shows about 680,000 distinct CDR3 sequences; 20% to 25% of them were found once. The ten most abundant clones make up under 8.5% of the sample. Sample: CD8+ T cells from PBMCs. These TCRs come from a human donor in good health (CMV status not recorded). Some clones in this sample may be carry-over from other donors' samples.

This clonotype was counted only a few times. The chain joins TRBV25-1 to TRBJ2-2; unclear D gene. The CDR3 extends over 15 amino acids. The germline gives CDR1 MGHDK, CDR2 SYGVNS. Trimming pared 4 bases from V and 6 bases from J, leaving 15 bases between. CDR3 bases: TGTGCCAGCAGTGTCTTCGCCGACGGCTCCGGGGAGCTGTTTTTT. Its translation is CASSVFADGSGELFF.

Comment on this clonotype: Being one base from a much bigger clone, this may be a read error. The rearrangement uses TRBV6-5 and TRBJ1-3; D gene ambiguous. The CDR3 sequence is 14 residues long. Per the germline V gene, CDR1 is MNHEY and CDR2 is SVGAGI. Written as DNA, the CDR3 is TGTGTCAGCAGAGGAAGGGCCTCTGGAAACACCATATATTTT. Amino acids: CVSRGRASGNTIYF.

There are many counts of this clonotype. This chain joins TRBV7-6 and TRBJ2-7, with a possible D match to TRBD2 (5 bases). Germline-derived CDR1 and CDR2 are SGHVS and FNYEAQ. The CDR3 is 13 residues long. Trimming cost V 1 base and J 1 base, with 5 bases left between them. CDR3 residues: CASSLGESYEQYF. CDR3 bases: TGTGCCAGCAGCTTAGGGGAGTCCTACGAGCAGTACTTC.

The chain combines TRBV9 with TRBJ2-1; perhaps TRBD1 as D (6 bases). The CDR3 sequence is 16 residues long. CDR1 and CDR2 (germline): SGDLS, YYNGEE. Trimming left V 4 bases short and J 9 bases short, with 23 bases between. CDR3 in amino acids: CASSQFRSTGYGEQFF. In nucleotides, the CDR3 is TGTGCCAGCAGCCAATTTAGATCCACAGGGTATGGTGAGCAGTTCTTC.

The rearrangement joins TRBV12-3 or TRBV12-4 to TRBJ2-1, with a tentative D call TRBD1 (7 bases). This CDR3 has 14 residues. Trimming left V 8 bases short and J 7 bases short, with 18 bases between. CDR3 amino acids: CASRQGGAWNEQFF. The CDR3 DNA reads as TGTGCCAGCCGCCAGGGGGGAGCGTGGAATGAGCAGTTCTTC.

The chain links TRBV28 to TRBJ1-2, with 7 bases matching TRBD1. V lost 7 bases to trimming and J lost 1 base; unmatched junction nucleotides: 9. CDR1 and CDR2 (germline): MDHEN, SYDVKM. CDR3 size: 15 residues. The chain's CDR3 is CASTYQSGGNYGYTF. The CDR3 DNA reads TGTGCCAGCACCTATCAATCAGGGGGTAACTATGGCTACACCTTC.

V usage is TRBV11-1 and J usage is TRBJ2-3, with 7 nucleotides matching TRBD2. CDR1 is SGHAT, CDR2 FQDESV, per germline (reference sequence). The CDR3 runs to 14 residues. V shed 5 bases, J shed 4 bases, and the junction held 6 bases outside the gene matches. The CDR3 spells CASSGGERPDTQYF. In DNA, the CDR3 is TGTGCCAGCAGCGGGGGGGAACGCCCAGATACGCAGTATTTT.

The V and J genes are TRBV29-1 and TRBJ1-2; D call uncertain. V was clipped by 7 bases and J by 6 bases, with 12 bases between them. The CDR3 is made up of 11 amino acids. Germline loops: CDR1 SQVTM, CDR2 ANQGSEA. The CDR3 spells CSAVEENGYTF. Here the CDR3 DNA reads TGCAGCGCCGTAGAAGAGAATGGCTACACCTTC.

CDR3 coding DNA: TGTGCCAGCAGTTACTCATCCGAAGTCAATGAGCAGTTCTTC. It specifies CASSYSSEVNEQFF. The J gene is TRBJ2-1, the V gene TRBV6-5; no clear D gene. This CDR3 spans 14 amino acids. V was clipped by 0 bases and J by 6 bases, with 9 bases between them. Germline assignment: CDR1 MNHEY and CDR2 SVGAGI.

CDR3 protein: CASTAGRGAFF. The CDR3 DNA reads as TGTGCCAGCACGGCGGGCAGGGGCGCTTTCTTT. V is TRBV2 and J is TRBJ1-1; possibly TRBD1 for D (6 bases). The V gene's germline CDR1 is SNHLY and CDR2 FYNNEI. V lost 7 bases and J 11 bases, leaving 14 bases between the germline ends. This CDR3 is built from 11 residues.

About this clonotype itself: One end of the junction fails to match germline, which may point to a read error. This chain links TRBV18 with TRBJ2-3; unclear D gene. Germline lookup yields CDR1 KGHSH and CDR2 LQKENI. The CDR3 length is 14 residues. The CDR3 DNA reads TGTGCCAGCTCGCCACCCACCGGGCCAGATACGCAGTATTTT. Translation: CASSPPTGPDTQYF.

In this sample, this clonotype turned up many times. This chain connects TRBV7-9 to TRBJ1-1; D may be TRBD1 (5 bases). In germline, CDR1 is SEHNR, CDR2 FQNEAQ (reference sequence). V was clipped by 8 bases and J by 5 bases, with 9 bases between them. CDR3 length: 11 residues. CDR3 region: CASFKGTEAFF. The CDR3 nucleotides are TGTGCCAGCTTCAAGGGGACTGAAGCTTTCTTT.

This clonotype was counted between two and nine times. In DNA form, the CDR3 reads TGTGCCAGCAGCCTCTCGGTGACAGGAGGCTACACCTTC. Translation gives CASSLSVTGGYTF. The genes are TRBV12-3 or TRBV12-4 and TRBJ1-2; D is possibly TRBD1 (6 bases). Trimming stripped 6 bases from V and 8 bases from J, with 16 bases between. This CDR3 spans 13 amino acids.

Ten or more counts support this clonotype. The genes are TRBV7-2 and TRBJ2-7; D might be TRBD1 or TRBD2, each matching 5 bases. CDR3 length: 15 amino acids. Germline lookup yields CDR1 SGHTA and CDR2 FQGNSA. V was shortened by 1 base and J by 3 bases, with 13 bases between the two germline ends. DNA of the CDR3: TGTGCCAGCAGCTTAGGTGGGCCGGGGCTCTACGAGCAGTACTTC. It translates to CASSLGGPGLYEQYF.

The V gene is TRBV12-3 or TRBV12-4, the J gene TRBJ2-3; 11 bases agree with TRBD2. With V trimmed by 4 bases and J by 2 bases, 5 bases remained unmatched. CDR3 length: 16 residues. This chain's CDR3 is CASSSPSGGPTDTQYF. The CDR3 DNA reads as TGTGCCAGCAGTTCACCTAGCGGGGGGCCCACAGATACGCAGTATTTT.

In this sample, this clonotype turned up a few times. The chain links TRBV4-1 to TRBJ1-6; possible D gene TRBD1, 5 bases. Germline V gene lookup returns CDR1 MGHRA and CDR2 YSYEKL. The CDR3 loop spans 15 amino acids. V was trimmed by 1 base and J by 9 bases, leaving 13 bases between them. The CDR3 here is CASSQVFGGFSPLHF. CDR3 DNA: TGCGCCAGCAGCCAAGTGTTCGGGGGGTTTTCACCCCTCCACTTT.

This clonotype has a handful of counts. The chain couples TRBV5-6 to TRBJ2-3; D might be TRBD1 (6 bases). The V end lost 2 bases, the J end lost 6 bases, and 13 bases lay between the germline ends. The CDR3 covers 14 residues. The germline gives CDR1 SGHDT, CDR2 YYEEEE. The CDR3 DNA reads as TGTGCCAGCAGCTTCCCCACAGGGCGGGATACGCAGTATTTT. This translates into CASSFPTGRDTQYF.

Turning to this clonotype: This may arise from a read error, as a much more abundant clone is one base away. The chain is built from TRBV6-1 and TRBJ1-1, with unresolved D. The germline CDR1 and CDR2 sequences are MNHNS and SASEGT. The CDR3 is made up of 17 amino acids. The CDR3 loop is CANSEFFRVAGNTEAFF. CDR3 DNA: TGTGCCAACAGTGAATTTTTCCGGGTCGCGGGGAACACTGAAGCTTTCTTT.

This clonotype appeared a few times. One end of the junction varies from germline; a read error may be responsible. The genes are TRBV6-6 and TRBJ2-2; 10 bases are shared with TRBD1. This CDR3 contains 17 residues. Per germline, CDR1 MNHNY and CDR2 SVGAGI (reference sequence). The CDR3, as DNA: TGTGCCAGCAGCTACTGGGGGACAGGGGAAAACACCGGGGAGCTGTTTTTT. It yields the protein CASSYWGTGENTGELFF.

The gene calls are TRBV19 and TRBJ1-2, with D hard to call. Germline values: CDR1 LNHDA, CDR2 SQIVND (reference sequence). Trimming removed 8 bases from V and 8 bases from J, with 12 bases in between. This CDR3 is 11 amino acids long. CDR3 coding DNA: TGTGCCAGTGGTCCCGAGCGAGGCTACACCTTC. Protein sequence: CASGPERGYTF. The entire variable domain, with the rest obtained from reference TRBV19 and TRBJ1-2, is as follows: DGGITQSPKYLFRKEGQNVTLSCEQNLNHDAMYWYRQDPGQGLRLIYYSQIVNDFQKGDIAEGYSVSREKKESFPLTVTSAQKNPTAFYLCASGPERGYTFGSGTRLTVV.

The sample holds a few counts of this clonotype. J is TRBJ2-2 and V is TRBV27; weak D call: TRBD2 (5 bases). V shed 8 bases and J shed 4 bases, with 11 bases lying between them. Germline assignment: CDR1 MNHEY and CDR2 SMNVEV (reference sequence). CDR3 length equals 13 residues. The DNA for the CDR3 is TGTGCCAGCCACCTAGGGAGCACCGGGGAGCTGTTTTTT. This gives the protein CASHLGSTGELFF.

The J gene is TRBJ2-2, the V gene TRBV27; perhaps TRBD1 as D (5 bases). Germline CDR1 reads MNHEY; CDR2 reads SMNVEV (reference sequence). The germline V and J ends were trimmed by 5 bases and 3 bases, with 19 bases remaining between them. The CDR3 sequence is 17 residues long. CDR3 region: CASSHSIRAVDTGELFF. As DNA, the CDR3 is TGTGCCAGCAGTCATAGTATCAGGGCCGTGGACACCGGGGAGCTGTTTTTT.

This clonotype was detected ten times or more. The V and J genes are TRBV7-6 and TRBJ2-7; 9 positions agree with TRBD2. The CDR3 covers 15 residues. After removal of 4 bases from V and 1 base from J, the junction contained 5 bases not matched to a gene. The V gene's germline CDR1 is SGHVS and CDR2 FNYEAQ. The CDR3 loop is CASSSLAGSSYEQYF. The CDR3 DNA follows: TGTGCCAGCAGCTCTCTAGCGGGGAGTTCCTACGAGCAGTACTTC.

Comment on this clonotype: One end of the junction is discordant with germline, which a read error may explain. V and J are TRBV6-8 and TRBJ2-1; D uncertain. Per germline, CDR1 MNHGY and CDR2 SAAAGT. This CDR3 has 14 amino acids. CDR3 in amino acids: CASSYSGPYNEQLF. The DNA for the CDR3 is TGTGCCAGCAGTTACTCGGGTCCCTACAATGAGCAGCTCTTC.

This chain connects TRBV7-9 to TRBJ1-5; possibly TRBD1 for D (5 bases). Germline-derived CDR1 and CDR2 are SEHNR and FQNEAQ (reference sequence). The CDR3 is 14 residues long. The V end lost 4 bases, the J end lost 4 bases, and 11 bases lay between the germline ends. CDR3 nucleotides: TGTGCCAGCAGCTCGGTGACAGATAATCAGCCCCAGCATTTT. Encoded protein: CASSSVTDNQPQHF. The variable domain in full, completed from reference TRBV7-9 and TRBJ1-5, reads DTGVSQNPRHKITKRGQNVTFRCDPISEHNRLYWYRQTLGQGPEFLTYFQNEAQLEKSRLLSDRFSAERPKGSFSTLEIQRTEQGDSAMYLCASSSVTDNQPQHFGDGTRLSIL.

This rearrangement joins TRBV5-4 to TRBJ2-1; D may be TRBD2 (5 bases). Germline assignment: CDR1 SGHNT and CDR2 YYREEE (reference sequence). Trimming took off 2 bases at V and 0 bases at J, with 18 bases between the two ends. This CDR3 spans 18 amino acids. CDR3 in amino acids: CASSFSRGLMSSYNEQFF. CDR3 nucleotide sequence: TGTGCCAGCAGCTTTTCCCGGGGATTGATGAGCTCCTACAATGAGCAGTTCTTC. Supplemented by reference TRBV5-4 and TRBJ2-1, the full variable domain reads ETGVTQSPTHLIKTRGQQVTLRCSSQSGHNTVSWYQQALGQGPQFIFQYYREEENGRGNFPPRFSGLQFPNYSSELNVNALELDDSALYLCASSFSRGLMSSYNEQFFGPGTRLTVL.